This TCR beta chain was found in a study of human versus mouse CDR3 diversity and MHC coevolution. About the study: Reported immunoSEQ sensitivity was one in 200,000 T cells, with reduced amplification bias.

This CDR3 region has 15 residues. Between the trimmed V and J ends, which lost 4 bases and 6 bases, there was a span of 15 bases. Looked up from germline, CDR1 is SGHDN and CDR2 is FVKESK. This clone showed up just a few times. What it recognizes is unknown. Study-level results: Compared with mice, human CDR3s carried more deletions and insertions on average. By iCHAO1, human TCR beta clonotypes numbered roughly 1.6 million, the most. Among all groups, most of the three human donors showed least clonal inequality.

The method was immunoSEQ multiplex PCR; TCRdb's version includes in-frame clones alone and lacks a portion of them. This table holds tens of thousands of clones, about 94% found once. The V and J genes are TRBV14 and TRBJ1-4; a possible D gene is TRBD1 (6 bases). The sample was naive CD4+ T cells from blood. Specified subset: CD45RO-negative CD62L-positive naive CD4 T cells. The TCR comes from a person aged 30-69 years in good health. The CDR3 sequence: CASSLGQTRYEKLFF. The CDR3 nucleotides are TGTGCCAGCAGCCTAGGACAGACCCGCTATGAAAAACTGTTTTTT.